This is a list of T cell receptor beta chains from one sample in a study of glioma-infiltrating T cells after dendritic cell vaccination. Assay: immunoSEQ multiplex PCR; the TCRdb copy retains only in-frame clones and omits some. The data contain tens of thousands of clones, 70% to 85% of them singletons. The starting material was blood, obtained before dendritic cell vaccination. The receptors were sampled from a human donor with glioblastoma. Each CDR3 is given with its conserved first and last residue. The D gene is left open where the match is weak. A clone size is listed for some rows: how often the clone was seen (once, few, many), or a class if it is expanded.

j_gene,v_gene,d_gene,abundance,CDR3aa,CDR3nt
TRBJ2-7,TRBV25-1,NA,NA,CASTEGQNSYEQYF,TGTGCCAGCACGGAGGGACAGAACTCCTACGAGCAGTACTTC
TRBJ2-7,TRBV7-2,NA,few,CASSLDRRYSYEQYF,TGTGCCAGCAGCTTAGATCGCAGGTACTCCTACGAGCAGTACTTC
TRBJ1-6,TRBV9,NA,NA,CASTNGGGSDSPLHF,TGTGCCAGCACCAATGGCGGAGGGTCGGATTCACCCCTCCACTTT
TRBJ1-5,TRBV28,NA,NA,CASSRSNQPQHF,TGTGCCAGCAGCCGTTCTAATCAGCCCCAGCATTTT
TRBJ1-2,TRBV5-7,NA,NA,CASSFEGRNYGYTF,TGTGCCAGCAGCTTTGAAGGGAGGAACTATGGCTACACCTTC
TRBJ1-6,TRBV6-5,TRBD1,NA,CASSYSVTGSSPLHF,TGTGCCAGCAGTTACTCTGTGACAGGGAGTTCACCCCTCCACTTT
TRBJ2-7,TRBV6-5,NA,NA,CASSYSESYEQYF,TGTGCCAGCAGTTACTCCGAGTCCTACGAGCAGTACTTC
TRBJ2-4,TRBV7-8,NA,few,CASSARGPQNIQYF,TGTGCCAGCAGCGCGCGGGGGCCACAAAACATTCAGTACTTC
TRBJ2-1,TRBV29-1,NA,NA,CSVGASSYNEQFF,TGCAGCGTTGGCGCGAGCTCCTACAATGAGCAGTTCTTC
TRBJ2-2,TRBV9,TRBD2,NA,CASSVATVGGGTGELFF,TGTGCCAGCAGCGTAGCTACTGTCGGGGGGGGCACCGGGGAGCTGTTTTTT
TRBJ1-6,TRBV27,NA,NA,CASARPGSALHF,TGTGCCAGTGCTCGGCCGGGGTCGGCCCTCCACTTT
TRBJ2-2,TRBV5-1,NA,NA,CASSVYTTNTGELFF,TGCGCCAGCAGTGTATACACCACGAACACCGGGGAGCTGTTTTTT
TRBJ2-7,TRBV7-8,TRBD2,NA,CASSPRTSGAYEQYF,TGTGCCAGCAGCCCGCGGACTAGCGGGGCCTACGAGCAGTACTTC
TRBJ2-3,TRBV11-3,TRBD1,NA,CASSRRQGTDTQYF,TGTGCCAGCAGCAGAAGACAGGGAACAGATACGCAGTATTTT
TRBJ2-7,TRBV28,TRBD2,NA,CASSTSGGTYEQYF,TGTGCCAGCAGTACTAGCGGGGGGACTTACGAGCAGTACTTC
TRBJ2-5,TRBV19,NA,NA,CASKSAGTETQYF,TGTGCCAGTAAGTCAGCGGGTACAGAGACCCAGTACTTC